The 19 T cell receptor beta chains below come from one sample, sequenced in a study of T cell changes during pregnancy in multiple sclerosis. Data came from immunoSEQ multiplex PCR; TCRdb stores just in-frame clones and leaves some out. The data show around 100,000 clones, 80% to 95% seen once. Source: peripheral blood, taken after pregnancy. All receptors come from a female donor with multiple sclerosis, enrolled in a pregnancy study.

The chain employs TRBV13 and TRBJ1-1, with 8 bases matching TRBD1. The CDR3 length is 13 residues. Germline values: CDR1 PRHDT, CDR2 FYEKMQ (reference sequence). The V gene end was trimmed by 4 bases and the J gene end by 4 bases; junction bases not matched to a gene: 2. In DNA, the CDR3 is TGTGCCAGCAGCTACACAGGGGGCACTGAAGCTTTCTTT. This gives the protein CASSYTGGTEAFF.

This clone was detected once. The genes are TRBV19 and TRBJ2-1, with D perhaps matching TRBD1 (5 bases). The germline V gene encodes CDR1 LNHDA and CDR2 SQIVND (reference sequence). There are 13 residues in the CDR3. The V end lost 7 bases, the J end lost 5 bases, and 12 bases lay between the germline ends. Written as DNA, the CDR3 is TGTGCCAGTACGACTCTGGGGCACAATGAGCAGTTCTTC. This encodes CASTTLGHNEQFF.

J is TRBJ2-7 and V is TRBV6-6, with 9 bases lining up with TRBD2. V lost 5 bases, J lost 2 bases, and 10 bases stayed unmatched. There are 16 residues in the CDR3. Germline values: CDR1 MNHNY, CDR2 SVGAGI (reference sequence). CDR3 in DNA: TGTGCCAGCAGTCTCCAACGACTAGCGGCCACCTACGAGCAGTACTTC. Its translation: CASSLQRLAATYEQYF.

The chain has TRBV12-5 and TRBJ1-1, with 11 bases matching TRBD1. The CDR3 is made up of 12 amino acids. V shed 7 bases, J shed 11 bases, and the junction held 6 bases outside the gene matches. CDR1 is LGHNT, CDR2 FRNRAP, per germline. In DNA, the CDR3 is TGTGCTAGTGCCCTGGACAGGGGGCTGGCTTTCTTT. This gives the protein CASALDRGLAFF.

This sequence joins TRBV11-2 and TRBJ1-4; 8 bases match TRBD1. With V trimmed by 5 bases and J by 4 bases, 3 bases remained unmatched. The CDR3 is made up of 14 amino acids. Germline V gene lookup returns CDR1 SGHAT and CDR2 FQNNGV. The CDR3 protein is CASSRQGYNEKLFF. The DNA for the CDR3 is TGTGCCAGCAGCAGACAGGGGTATAATGAAAAACTGTTTTTT.

This chain links TRBV5-1 with TRBJ2-3; tentative D call: TRBD1 (5 bases). Germline lookup yields CDR1 SGHRS and CDR2 YFSETQ. The CDR3 consists of 13 residues. V gave up 2 bases and J gave up 1 base, with 5 bases separating them. The CDR3 spells CASSLQGTDTQYF. The CDR3 DNA follows: TGCGCCAGCAGCTTACAGGGCACAGATACGCAGTATTTT. Based on the CDR3 plus reference TRBV5-1 and TRBJ2-3, the full variable domain is KAGVTQTPRYLIKTRGQQVTLSCSPISGHRSVSWYQQTPGQGLQFLFEYFSETQRNKGNFPGRFSGRQFSNSRSEMNVSTLELGDSALYLCASSLQGTDTQYFGPGTRLTVL.

The chain links TRBV10-2 to TRBJ2-4, with 9 bases that match TRBD1. The CDR3 is made up of 14 amino acids. Germline CDR1 reads WSHSY; CDR2 reads SAAADI. The V gene end was trimmed by 10 bases and the J gene end by 6 bases; junction bases not matched to a gene: 10. CDR3 amino acids: CATHTGQGRNIQYF. The CDR3 DNA reads as TGCGCCACCCATACTGGACAGGGGAGAAACATTCAGTACTTC.

V gene TRBV5-1 combines with J gene TRBJ2-1; 7 bases fit TRBD1. This CDR3 region has 14 residues. V shed 4 bases and J 7 bases; nucleotides not matched to a gene: 8. Germline CDR1 reads SGHRS; CDR2 reads YFSETQ. CDR3 coding DNA: TGCGCCAGCAGCCCCAGAGGGGGCGGGAATGAGCAGTTCTTC. It yields the protein CASSPRGGGNEQFF.

The genes are TRBV30 and TRBJ1-6; no firm D call. This CDR3 is built from 12 residues. Between the trimmed V and J ends, which lost 3 bases and 9 bases, there was a span of 9 bases. The V gene's germline CDR1 is GTSNPN and CDR2 SVGIG (reference sequence). This chain's CDR3 is CAWRRHSSPLHF. The DNA of the CDR3 is TGTGCCTGGAGGAGACACAGTTCACCCCTCCACTTT.

The V gene is TRBV5-4, the J gene TRBJ2-1; 10 nucleotides agree with TRBD2. The germline V gene has CDR1 SGHNT and CDR2 YYREEE (reference sequence). J lost 5 bases, V lost 3 bases, and 5 bases had no gene match. The CDR3 contains 15 residues. CDR3 residues: CASSSPSGRDNEQFF. The DNA for the CDR3 is TGTGCCAGCAGCTCGCCTAGCGGGAGAGACAATGAGCAGTTCTTC.

The J gene is TRBJ1-5, the V gene TRBV2; D might be TRBD1 (5 bases). CDR1 is SNHLY and CDR2 is FYNNEI in the germline V gene. This CDR3 is 17 amino acids long. V lost 7 bases and J 1 base, leaving 20 bases between the germline ends. The CDR3 here is CASKMGTLLGSNQPQHF. CDR3 DNA: TGTGCCAGCAAGATGGGGACTTTACTAGGGAGCAATCAGCCCCAGCATTTT.

This rearrangement joins TRBV30 to TRBJ1-4; tentatively, D is TRBD1 (5 bases). The V end lost 4 bases, the J end lost 8 bases, and 20 bases lay between the germline ends. CDR1 is GTSNPN, CDR2 SVGIG, per germline (reference sequence). The length of the CDR3 is 15 residues. Here the CDR3 reads CAWMDRAGGDEKLFF. CDR3 bases: TGTGCCTGGATGGATCGGGCGGGGGGGGACGAAAAACTGTTTTTT. The variable domain in full, completed from reference TRBV30 and TRBJ1-4, reads SQTIHQWPATLVQPVGSPLSLECTVEGTSNPNLYWYRQAAGRGLQLLFYSVGIGQISSEVPQNLSASRPQDRQFILSSKKLLLSDSGFYLCAWMDRAGGDEKLFFGSGTQLSVL.

The V and J genes are TRBV9 and TRBJ1-1; D possibly corresponds to TRBD1 (5 bases). Trimming took off 2 bases at V and 2 bases at J, with 7 bases between the two ends. Germline lookup yields CDR1 SGDLS and CDR2 YYNGEE. The CDR3 totals 13 residues. This chain's CDR3 is CASSVQGNTEAFF. CDR3 bases: TGTGCCAGCAGCGTTCAGGGAAACACTGAAGCTTTCTTT.

The chain combines TRBV9 with TRBJ2-2, with 13 bases lining up with TRBD2. The CDR3 runs 17 residues. Trimming at V came to 4 bases and at J to 5 bases, leaving 8 bases not matched to a gene. Per the germline V gene, CDR1 is SGDLS and CDR2 is YYNGEE. The CDR3 region is CASSTPTSGGDTGELFF. The DNA of the CDR3 is TGTGCCAGCAGCACGCCAACTAGCGGGGGGGATACCGGGGAGCTGTTTTTT.

The J gene is TRBJ2-5, the V gene TRBV9; 10 bases align to TRBD2. Germline-derived CDR1 and CDR2 are SGDLS and YYNGEE. V gave up 4 bases and J gave up 4 bases; unmatched junction bases: 10. This CDR3 is built from 16 residues. The CDR3 DNA is TGTGCCAGCAGCCCTGGTGCTAGCGGGGGAGTAGAGACCCAGTACTTC. Protein: CASSPGASGGVETQYF.

The chain combines TRBV30 with TRBJ1-2, with 8 nucleotides matching TRBD1. The germline V gene encodes CDR1 GTSNPN and CDR2 SVGIG (reference sequence). After removal of 2 bases from V and 3 bases from J, the junction contained 2 bases not matched to a gene. The CDR3 consists of 13 residues. The CDR3 spells CAWSNRGDYGYTF. The CDR3, as DNA: TGTGCCTGGAGTAACAGGGGGGACTATGGCTACACCTTC.

V is TRBV5-1 and J is TRBJ1-4, with TRBD1 identical over 7 bases. Per the germline V gene, CDR1 is SGHRS and CDR2 is YFSETQ. The CDR3 is 15 amino acids. The ends lost 5 bases at V and 2 bases at J; junction bases unmatched: 6. As DNA, the CDR3 is TGCGCCAGCAGTTCACAGGGGAGCACTAATGAAAAACTGTTTTTT. Translated, it gives CASSSQGSTNEKLFF.

The chain uses TRBV13 and TRBJ1-2, with a possible D match to TRBD1 (6 bases). V was shortened by 5 bases and J by 2 bases, with 18 bases between the two germline ends. Germline values: CDR1 PRHDT, CDR2 FYEKMQ (reference sequence). CDR3 length: 16 residues. This CDR3 reads CASSGPQNQGNYGYTF. In DNA form, the CDR3 reads TGTGCCAGCAGCGGACCTCAGAATCAGGGGAACTATGGCTACACCTTC.

The count of this clone is one. V and J are TRBV15 and TRBJ2-7; TRBD1 agrees at 8 bases. The junction had 6 bases not matched to a gene; V was cut back by 3 bases and J by 5 bases. CDR3 length: 14 amino acids. Germline values: CDR1 LNHNV, CDR2 YYDKDF (reference sequence). Here the CDR3 reads CATSRRTGLDEQYF. CDR3 DNA sequence: TGTGCCACCAGCAGGCGGACAGGGCTCGACGAGCAGTACTTC.